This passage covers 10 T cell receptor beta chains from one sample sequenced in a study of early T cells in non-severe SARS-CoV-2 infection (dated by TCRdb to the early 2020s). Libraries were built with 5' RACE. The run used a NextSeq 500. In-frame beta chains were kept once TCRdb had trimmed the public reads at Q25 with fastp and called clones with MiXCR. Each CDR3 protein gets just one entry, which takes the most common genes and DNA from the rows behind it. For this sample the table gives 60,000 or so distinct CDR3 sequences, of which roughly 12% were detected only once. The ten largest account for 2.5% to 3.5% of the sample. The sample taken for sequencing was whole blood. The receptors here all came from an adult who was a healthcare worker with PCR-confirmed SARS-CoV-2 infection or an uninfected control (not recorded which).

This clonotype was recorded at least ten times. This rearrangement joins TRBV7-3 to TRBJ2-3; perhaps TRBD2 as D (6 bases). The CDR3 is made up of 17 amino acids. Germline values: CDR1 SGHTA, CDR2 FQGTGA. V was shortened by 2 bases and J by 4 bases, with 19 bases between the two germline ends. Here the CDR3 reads CASSLGPTGEAADTQYF. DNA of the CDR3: TGTGCCAGCAGCTTAGGCCCGACGGGGGAGGCGGCAGATACGCAGTATTTT.

The CDR3 loop is CASSSRQGGSTEAFF. The CDR3 DNA sequence: TGTGCCAGCAGCTCTCGACAGGGAGGAAGTACTGAAGCTTTCTTT. The chain links TRBV7-8 to TRBJ1-1, with 7 bases matching TRBD1. J lost 5 bases, V lost 4 bases, and 10 bases had no gene match. CDR3 size: 15 residues. CDR1 and CDR2 (germline): SGHVS, FQNEAQ. Based on the CDR3 plus reference TRBV7-8 and TRBJ1-1, the full variable domain is GAGVSQSPRYKVAKRGQDVALRCDPISGHVSLFWYQQALGQGPEFLTYFQNEAQLDKSGLPSDRFFAERPEGSVSTLKIQRTQQEDSAVYLCASSSRQGGSTEAFFGQGTRLTVV.

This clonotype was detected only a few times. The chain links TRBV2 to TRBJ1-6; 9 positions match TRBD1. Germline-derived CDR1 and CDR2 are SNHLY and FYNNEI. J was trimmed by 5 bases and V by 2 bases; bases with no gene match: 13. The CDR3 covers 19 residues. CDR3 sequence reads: CASSELGQGPRGNNSPLHF. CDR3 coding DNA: TGTGCCAGCAGTGAATTAGGACAGGGGCCGAGGGGGAATAATTCACCCCTCCACTTT. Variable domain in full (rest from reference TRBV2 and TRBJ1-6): EPEVTQTPSHQVTQMGQEVILRCVPISNHLYFYWYRQILGQKVEFLVSFYNNEISEKSEIFDDQFSVERPDGSNFTLKIRSTKLEDSAMYFCASSELGQGPRGNNSPLHFGNGTRLTVT.

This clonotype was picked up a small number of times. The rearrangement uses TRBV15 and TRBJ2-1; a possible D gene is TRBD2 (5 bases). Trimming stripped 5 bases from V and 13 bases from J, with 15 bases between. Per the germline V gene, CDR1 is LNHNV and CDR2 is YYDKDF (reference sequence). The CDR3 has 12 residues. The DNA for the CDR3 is TGTGCCACCAGCGGAGCAGCGGTCCTCCAGTTCTTC. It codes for CATSGAAVLQFF.

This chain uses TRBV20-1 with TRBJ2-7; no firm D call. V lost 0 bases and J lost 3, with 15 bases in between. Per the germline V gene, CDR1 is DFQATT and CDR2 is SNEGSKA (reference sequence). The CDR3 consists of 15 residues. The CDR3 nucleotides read TGCAGTGCTAGAGATCTTGCTAGAAGATTCTACGAGCAGTACTTC. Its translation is CSARDLARRFYEQYF.

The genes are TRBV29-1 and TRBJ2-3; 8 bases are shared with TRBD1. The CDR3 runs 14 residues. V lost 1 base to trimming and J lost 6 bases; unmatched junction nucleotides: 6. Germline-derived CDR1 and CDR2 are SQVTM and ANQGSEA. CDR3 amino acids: CSVEVNRGSDTQYF. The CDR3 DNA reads TGCAGCGTTGAAGTGAACAGGGGGAGCGATACGCAGTATTTT.

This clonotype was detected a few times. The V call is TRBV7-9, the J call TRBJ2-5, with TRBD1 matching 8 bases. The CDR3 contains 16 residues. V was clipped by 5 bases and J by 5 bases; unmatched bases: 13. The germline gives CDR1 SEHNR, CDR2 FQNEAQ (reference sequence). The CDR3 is CASSGGTGQDWETQYF. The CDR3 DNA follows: TGTGCCAGCAGCGGCGGGACAGGCCAAGATTGGGAGACCCAGTACTTC.

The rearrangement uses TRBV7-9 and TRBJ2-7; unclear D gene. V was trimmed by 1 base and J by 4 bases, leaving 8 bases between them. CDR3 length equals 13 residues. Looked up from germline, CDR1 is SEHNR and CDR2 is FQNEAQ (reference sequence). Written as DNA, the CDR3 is TGTGCCAGCAGCTTAGGGAAAGCTTACGAGCAGTACTTC. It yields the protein CASSLGKAYEQYF.

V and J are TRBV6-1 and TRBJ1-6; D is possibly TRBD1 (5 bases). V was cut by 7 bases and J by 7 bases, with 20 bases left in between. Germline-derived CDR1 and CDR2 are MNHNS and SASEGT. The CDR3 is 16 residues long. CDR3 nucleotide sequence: TGTGCCAGCACGAGAGGGACGGACGGGCGAAATTCACCCCTCCACTTT. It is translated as CASTRGTDGRNSPLHF.

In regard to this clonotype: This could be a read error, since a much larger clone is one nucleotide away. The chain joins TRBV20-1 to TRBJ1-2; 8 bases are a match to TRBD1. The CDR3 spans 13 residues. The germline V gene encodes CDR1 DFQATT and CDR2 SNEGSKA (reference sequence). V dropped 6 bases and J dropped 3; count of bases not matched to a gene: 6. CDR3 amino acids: CSAKDRVDYGYTF. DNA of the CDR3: TGCAGTGCGAAGGACAGGGTGGACTATGGCTACACCTTC.